These T cell receptor beta chains were read from a single sample in a study of blood T cell repertoires in COVID-19. The repertoire was sequenced with immunoSEQ multiplex PCR; TCRdb's copy has only in-frame clones and lacks some. The sample includes 230,000 or so clones, 88% seen only once; the top ten take around 2.6%. Sequencing used PBMCs or T cells enriched from blood (not recorded which). Every receptor here comes from a woman in her twenties or thirties who had recovered from COVID-19. The CDR3 runs from the conserved cysteine through the conserved F or W. D genes are given only for firm matches. Clone size is shown for a subset of rows, as once, few, many or a class of expanded clone.

TRBV11-3,once,TRBD1,TRBJ1-1,TGTGCCAGCAGCTTAGACCCCCCCGGGACAGGGAGAGGGACTGAAGCTTTCTTT,CASSLDPPGTGRGTEAFF
TRBV19,NA,TRBD2,TRBJ2-1,TGTGCCAGTAGTATAGAGGCAGCGGGGGGTTACAATGAGCAGTTCTTC,CASSIEAAGGYNEQFF
TRBV7-2,NA,TRBD1,TRBJ2-5,TGTGCCAGCAGTAGAACAGGGGGCCAAGAGACCCAGTACTTC,CASSRTGGQETQYF
TRBV19,NA,NA,TRBJ2-1,TGTGCCAGTAGGACATTAAGCTCCTACAATGAGCAGTTCTTC,CASRTLSSYNEQFF
TRBV3-1/TRBV3-2,NA,NA,TRBJ1-1,TGTGCCAGCAGCCAAGCATCGCGGAGTAACACTGAAGCTTTCTTT,CASSQASRSNTEAFF
TRBV7-3,once,NA,TRBJ2-3,TGTGCCAGCGGGGGGGCCACAGATACGCAGTATTTT,CASGGATDTQYF
TRBV6-5,NA,NA,TRBJ2-1,TGTGCCAGCAGTTACTCGAAGGGGAACAATGAGCAGTTCTTC,CASSYSKGNNEQFF
TRBV3-1/TRBV3-2,once,TRBD1,TRBJ2-7,TGTGCCAGCAGCCAAGATTGGGGACAGGGTTACGAGCAGTACTTC,CASSQDWGQGYEQYF
TRBV19,NA,NA,TRBJ2-4,TGTGCCAGTAGTACGGTGAGAAACATTCAGTACTTC,CASSTVRNIQYF
TRBV7-8,NA,TRBD2,TRBJ2-1,TGTGCCAGCAGCTTAGTGACTAGCGGGGGGAAAAGGTACAATGAGCAGTTCTTC,CASSLVTSGGKRYNEQFF
TRBV3-1/TRBV3-2,NA,NA,TRBJ1-3,TGTGCCAGCAGCCGCGACAGGACAAACTCTGGAAACACCATATATTTT,CASSRDRTNSGNTIYF
TRBV4-2,NA,NA,TRBJ2-5,TGTGCCAGCAGCCACGGGATACCCCAAGAGACCCAGTACTTC,CASSHGIPQETQYF
TRBV3-1/TRBV3-2,NA,TRBD2,TRBJ2-7,TGTGCCAGCAGCCGAGAGCGGGGGGCGGGCGAGCAGTACTTC,CASSRERGAGEQYF
TRBV5-8,NA,NA,TRBJ1-2,TGTGCCAGCAGCTTGGATGGGGCTTATGGCTACACCTTC,CASSLDGAYGYTF
TRBV7-2,NA,NA,TRBJ1-1,TGTGCCAGCAGCCCCGTACCCCAGGCTGAAGCTTTCTTT,CASSPVPQAEAFF
TRBV5-5,NA,NA,TRBJ2-6,TGTGCCAGCAGCTTTACAACAGGGTTATCTGGGGCCAACGTCCTGACTTTC,CASSFTTGLSGANVLTF
TRBV10-1,NA,TRBD2,TRBJ2-1,TGCGCCAGCATCTCACTAGCGGGGGGGCATAATGAGCAGTTCTTC,CASISLAGGHNEQFF
TRBV7-7,NA,TRBD2,TRBJ2-1,TGTGCCAGCAAAAGGACTAGCGGGGACAATGAGCAGTTCTTC,CASKRTSGDNEQFF
TRBV9,NA,NA,TRBJ2-3,TGTGCCAGCAGCCAGACTAGTTTGAGGACAGATACGCAGTATTTT,CASSQTSLRTDTQYF
TRBV18,few,NA,TRBJ2-7,TGTGCCAGCGACACGCGGGCGGGGGAGCAGTACTTC,CASDTRAGEQYF